One sample yielded the 25 T cell receptor beta chains listed below, sequenced in a study of Ad26.COV2.S vaccination and SARS-CoV-2 variants. TCRdb's copy holds only in-frame clones and misses some; the assay was immunoSEQ multiplex PCR. The table shows around 100,000 clones, with about 78% occurring only once. This specimen consisted of peripheral blood, obtained after recovery from COVID-19. The receptors derive from a human donor who had recovered from COVID-19.

This clone was seen more than once but under ten times. The V and J genes are TRBV19 and TRBJ1-1; no clear D gene. Trimming removed 7 bases from V and 6 bases from J, with 15 bases in between. Germline CDR1 LNHDA, CDR2 SQIVND (reference sequence). The length of the CDR3 is 13 residues. This CDR3 is CASNTRVSSEAFF. The DNA of the CDR3 is TGTGCCAGTAATACTCGAGTGAGTTCTGAAGCTTTCTTT. Based on the CDR3 plus reference TRBV19 and TRBJ1-1, the full variable domain is DGGITQSPKYLFRKEGQNVTLSCEQNLNHDAMYWYRQDPGQGLRLIYYSQIVNDFQKGDIAEGYSVSREKKESFPLTVTSAQKNPTAFYLCASNTRVSSEAFFGQGTRLTVV.

On this clone itself: The junction does not match germline at one end; this may be a read error. The chain combines TRBV5-4 with TRBJ2-7; D might be TRBD1 or TRBD2, each matching 5 bases. Germline CDR1 is SGHNT and CDR2 is YYREEE (reference sequence). The CDR3 runs 12 residues. The CDR3 DNA reads TGTGCCAGCAGCCTGGATGGGACGGACCCCCTCTTC. It codes for CASSLDGTDPLF.

The chain is built from TRBV5-6 and TRBJ1-5; D is perhaps TRBD1 (6 bases). Germline-derived CDR1 and CDR2 are SGHDT and YYEEEE. V gave up 1 base and J gave up 7 bases, with 18 bases separating them. The CDR3 spans 16 residues. The CDR3 reads CASSLLGLGGRQPQHF. CDR3 nucleotide sequence: TGTGCCAGCAGCTTGCTCGGCTTAGGGGGACGGCAGCCCCAGCATTTT.

On this clone itself: One junction end disagrees with the germline gene, perhaps due to a read error. This chain joins TRBV7-3 and TRBJ1-1; no definite D call. The CDR3 runs 13 residues. CDR1 is SGHTA and CDR2 is FQGTGA in the germline V gene. The CDR3 loop reads CASSLSENTEAFF. DNA of the CDR3: TGTGCCAGCAGCTTATCGGAGAACACCGAAGCTTTCTTT.

This clone was observed many times. J is TRBJ2-7 and V is TRBV19; unclear D gene. CDR3 length: 16 residues. The V and J ends lost 3 bases and 2 bases respectively, with 17 bases between them. The germline CDR1 and CDR2 sequences are LNHDA and SQIVND (reference sequence). The CDR3 region is CASSIELTWQTYEQYF. DNA of the CDR3: TGTGCCAGTAGTATCGAATTGACATGGCAAACCTACGAGCAGTACTTC.

V is TRBV11-2 and J is TRBJ2-7; D is ambiguous. Germline lookup yields CDR1 SGHAT and CDR2 FQNNGV. This CDR3 is 15 amino acids long. Trimming shortened V by 0 bases and J by 4 bases, and 13 bases separated the two germline ends. The CDR3 DNA sequence: TGTGCCAGCAGCTTAGATTCTGTAGGCACTTACGAGCAGTACTTC. This gives the protein CASSLDSVGTYEQYF.

The count of this clone is one. V gene TRBV4-3 combines with J gene TRBJ2-7; either TRBD1 or TRBD2 may fit D (5 bases each). The CDR3 loop spans 15 amino acids. Germline values: CDR1 LGHNA, CDR2 YSLEER. Trimming took off 6 bases at V and 0 bases at J, with 15 bases between the two ends. The CDR3 DNA follows: TGCGCCAGCAGGCAACGGTTAGGGACCTCCTACGAGCAGTACTTC. Translated: CASRQRLGTSYEQYF.

Only one count was recorded for this clone. This chain uses TRBV4-3 with TRBJ2-3; D may be TRBD1 (6 bases). Germline V gene sequence: CDR1 LGHNA, CDR2 YSLEER. The CDR3 totals 18 residues. V was pared by 0 bases and J by 2 bases, with 18 bases between. CDR3: CASSQDPPPTGYTDTQYF. The CDR3 DNA is TGCGCCAGCAGCCAAGATCCACCACCTACAGGGTACACAGATACGCAGTATTTT.

The V call is TRBV5-5, the J call TRBJ2-3, with a weak D call TRBD2 (6 bases). V lost 5 bases, J lost 2 bases, and 12 bases lay in between. This CDR3 contains 14 residues. Germline V lookup: CDR1 SGHKS, CDR2 YYEKEE (reference sequence). The CDR3 DNA sequence: TGTGCCAGCAGTATTAGCGGCCACACAGATACGCAGTATTTT. The encoded protein is CASSISGHTDTQYF.

A few counts support this clone. The chain carries TRBV20-1 and TRBJ2-3; D not certain. The germline V gene encodes CDR1 DFQATT and CDR2 SNEGSKA (reference sequence). V was pared by 3 bases and J by 2 bases, with 15 bases between. This CDR3 comprises 15 residues. The CDR3 here is CSASPQILSTDTQYF. For the CDR3, the DNA is TGCAGTGCTAGTCCCCAGATACTTTCCACAGATACGCAGTATTTT.

J is TRBJ1-4 and V is TRBV10-3; D is unclear. This CDR3 spans 12 amino acids. Trimming cost V 0 bases and J 7 bases, with 3 bases left between them. Per germline, CDR1 ENHRY and CDR2 SYGVKD. CDR3 protein: CAISESGEKLFF. The CDR3 DNA reads TGTGCCATCAGTGAGTCAGGTGAAAAACTGTTTTTT.

V and J are TRBV6-6 and TRBJ2-3, with 8 positions matching TRBD2. Germline V gene lookup returns CDR1 MNHNY and CDR2 SVGAGI (reference sequence). CDR3 length: 16 amino acids. Trimming cost V 3 bases and J 2 bases; bases outside gene matches: 7. CDR3 in amino acids: CASSYYRGGTTDTQYF. The CDR3, as DNA: TGTGCCAGCAGTTATTATCGGGGGGGGACCACAGATACGCAGTATTTT.

This clone was detected a few times. The chain has TRBV6-1 and TRBJ1-4, with 10 nucleotides matching TRBD1. The CDR3 sequence is 16 residues long. Germline V gene sequence: CDR1 MNHNS, CDR2 SASEGT. V was pared by 0 bases and J by 5 bases, with 3 bases of the junction left unmatched. CDR3 nucleotide sequence: TGTGCCAGCAGTGAAGCATGGGGACAGGGGAATGAAAAACTGTTTTTT. It translates to CASSEAWGQGNEKLFF.

The chain uses TRBV23-1 and TRBJ1-5, with TRBD1 identical over 7 bases. TRBV23-1 is an ORF for which the function is uncertain. With V trimmed by 4 bases and J by 0 bases, 12 bases remained unmatched. CDR3 length: 18 residues. CDR3 nucleotides: TGCGCCAGCAGTCGATCGATACAGGGGACGTATAGCAATCAGCCCCAGCATTTT. It specifies CASSRSIQGTYSNQPQHF.

The V call is TRBV10-1, the J call TRBJ2-1, with 7 positions matching TRBD2. The CDR3 loop spans 14 amino acids. Losses at the gene ends were 5 bases for V and 1 base for J; bases not matched to a gene: 2. Germline V CDR1 and CDR2: WNHNN, SYGVQD (reference sequence). The CDR3 here is CASSFSGSYNEQFF. The DNA for the CDR3 is TGCGCCAGCAGTTTTAGCGGGTCCTACAATGAGCAGTTCTTC.

The chain is built from TRBV11-2 and TRBJ1-1, with D hard to call. Germline V CDR1 and CDR2: SGHAT, FQNNGV. Trimming took off 5 bases at V and 7 bases at J, with 23 bases between the two ends. This CDR3 has 16 residues. CDR3 loop: CASSPLRTARRHEAFF. CDR3 coding DNA: TGTGCCAGCAGCCCGCTGAGAACTGCCAGACGCCATGAAGCTTTCTTT.

This clone was observed a few times. The chain carries TRBV7-2 and TRBJ2-7; D not certain. The CDR3 consists of 16 residues. Germline lookup yields CDR1 SGHTA and CDR2 FQGNSA. The germline V and J ends were trimmed by 1 base and 3 bases, with 16 bases remaining between them. The CDR3 reads CASSLVFRELSYEQYF. The DNA of the CDR3 is TGTGCCAGCAGCTTAGTTTTTAGGGAACTTAGCTACGAGCAGTACTTC.

The chain employs TRBV29-1 and TRBJ2-1, with 11 bases identical to TRBD2. CDR3 length equals 14 residues. Trimming cost V 0 bases and J 11 bases; bases outside gene matches: 6. Germline values: CDR1 SQVTM, CDR2 ANQGSEA. This CDR3 is CSVEEQLAGAKQFF. CDR3 nucleotides: TGCAGCGTTGAAGAACAACTAGCGGGGGCCAAGCAGTTCTTC.

The sample holds a few counts of this clone. The chain combines TRBV4-1 with TRBJ2-1; 9 bases line up with TRBD2. CDR3 length: 15 residues. The ends lost 11 bases at V and 5 bases at J; junction bases unmatched: 13. Germline loops: CDR1 MGHRA, CDR2 YSYEKL. CDR3 sequence reads: CASSEGLAGNNEQFF. The CDR3 DNA reads as TGCGCCTCCTCAGAGGGGCTAGCGGGGAACAATGAGCAGTTCTTC.

The chain employs TRBV6-2 or TRBV6-3 and TRBJ2-7; no clear D gene. Per germline, CDR1 MNHEY and CDR2 SVGEGT. This CDR3 comprises 14 residues. V gave up 4 bases and J gave up 6 bases, with 16 bases separating them. CDR3 in amino acids: CASSSGYVRLEQYF. In nucleotides, the CDR3 is TGTGCCAGCAGTTCCGGGTATGTCCGTCTCGAGCAGTACTTC.

This rearrangement joins TRBV11-2 to TRBJ2-1; D not certain. This CDR3 has 14 amino acids. V was shortened by 2 bases and J by 2 bases, with 7 bases between the two germline ends. Germline V gene lookup returns CDR1 SGHAT and CDR2 FQNNGV. The CDR3 protein is CASSLSGAYNEQFF. The CDR3, as DNA: TGTGCCAGCAGCTTATCAGGTGCCTACAATGAGCAGTTCTTC.

This clone appeared a single time. The chain links TRBV18 to TRBJ2-3, with D perhaps matching TRBD2 (6 bases). Per the germline V gene, CDR1 is KGHSH and CDR2 is LQKENI. Trimming stripped 1 base from V and 2 bases from J, with 13 bases between. CDR3 length: 16 amino acids. The CDR3 nucleotides read TGTGCCAGCTCACCACGGGAGGCGGGCCACACAGATACGCAGTATTTT. Translating gives CASSPREAGHTDTQYF.

This clone was detected only a few times. The rearrangement uses TRBV4-1 and TRBJ2-7, with D possibly matching TRBD1 (6 bases). Germline assignment: CDR1 MGHRA and CDR2 YSYEKL. Trimming stripped 1 base from V and 3 bases from J, with 13 bases between. This CDR3 is 15 amino acids long. CDR3 sequence: CASSQAPGQFYEQYF. In nucleotides, the CDR3 is TGCGCCAGCAGCCAAGCCCCGGGACAATTCTACGAGCAGTACTTC.

The J gene is TRBJ2-1, the V gene TRBV5-6; the D gene is possibly TRBD1 (5 bases). Looked up from germline, CDR1 is SGHDT and CDR2 is YYEEEE. Between the trimmed V and J ends, which lost 0 bases and 5 bases, there was a span of 12 bases. This CDR3 is 15 amino acids long. The CDR3 DNA follows: TGTGCCAGCAGCTTGGTGATTAGGGGCGACAATGAGCAGTTCTTC. Protein: CASSLVIRGDNEQFF.

This chain uses TRBV11-1 with TRBJ2-2, with a weak D call TRBD1 (6 bases). Trimming shortened V by 0 bases and J by 7 bases, and 15 bases separated the two germline ends. This CDR3 has 16 residues. Germline V gene sequence: CDR1 SGHAT, CDR2 FQDESV (reference sequence). CDR3 sequence reads: CASSLALDSRLGELFF. In DNA form, the CDR3 reads TGTGCCAGCAGCTTAGCCTTGGACAGTCGACTCGGGGAGCTGTTTTTT.